In this sample, the clone carrying this T cell receptor (beta chain) turned up a few times. From the RT-PCR reads, TCRdb called clonotypes with MiXCR, one entry per CDR3 protein. The sample includes about 570,000 distinct CDR3 sequences, approximately 10% of them seen just once. This sample was taken from a study of response to subunit inactivated influenza vaccine. The V gene's germline CDR1 is SGHVS and CDR2 FQNEAQ. This CDR3 has 12 residues. V dropped 8 bases and J dropped 5 bases, with 12 bases sitting between them. This sample also appeared in a second study, on T cells expressing NK-cell markers. According to that study: TCR beta libraries carry UMIs added by 5'RACE template switching. With respect to HCMV, seven of the eight sequenced donors were seropositive, and one was seronegative.

The rearrangement links TRBV7-8 to TRBJ2-5; perhaps TRBD1 as D (5 bases). This specimen was PBMCs from blood, taken on the day of vaccination. This receptor was taken from a man aged 50 to 59 who received an inactivated influenza vaccine. The CDR3 is CASGRGPETQYF. CDR3 DNA: TGTGCCAGCGGAAGGGGTCCGGAGACCCAGTACTTC.